The rows below give T cell receptor beta chains drawn from one sample of a study of blood T cell repertoires in COVID-19. The assay was immunoSEQ multiplex PCR, and TCRdb's table has in-frame clones only and misses some. Found here are 350,000 or so clones, about 86% of them singletons; the top ten hold 3.5% to 4.5%. Sequencing was carried out using PBMCs or T cells enriched from blood (not recorded which). Receptors were obtained from a woman between 35 and 50 years old with acute COVID-19. The CDR3 runs from the conserved cysteine through the conserved F or W. A D gene is named only where the DNA matches it firmly. Clone size, where shown, is once, few, many, or a class for clones that have expanded.

j_call clone_size v_call d_call cdr3_nt cdr3_aa
TRBJ1-3 NA TRBV4-2 TRBD1 TGTGCCAGCAGCCAAGAGAGGACAGGGATTGGAAACACCATATATTTT CASSQERTGIGNTIYF
TRBJ2-3 once TRBV10-3 NA TGTGCCATCAGCGTCGAGGGAGCAGATACGCAGTATTTT CAISVEGADTQYF
TRBJ2-2 NA TRBV10-3 NA TGTGCCATCAGTGAGTCGAGCAGGGCCGGCGGGGAGCTGTTTTTT CAISESSRAGGELFF
TRBJ1-1 few TRBV3-1/TRBV3-2 NA TGTGCCAGCAGTACAAACTGGCGGACTGAAGCTTTCTTT CASSTNWRTEAFF
TRBJ2-2 NA TRBV12-3/TRBV12-4 NA TGTGCCAGCAGCACAGGGAACACCGGGGAGCTGTTTTTT CASSTGNTGELFF
TRBJ2-4 NA TRBV6-5 NA TGTGCCAGCAGTCCTCTGGGCCCCAACATTCAGTACTTC CASSPLGPNIQYF
TRBJ1-2 NA TRBV5-5 NA TGTGCCAGCAGCTTACGTTGGCAGGGGCCTAACTATGGCTACACCTTC CASSLRWQGPNYGYTF
TRBJ2-3 NA TRBV4-3 NA TGCGCCAGCAGCCAAGCGGTGGGGGCGGGCACAGATACGCAGTATTTT CASSQAVGAGTDTQYF
TRBJ2-7 once TRBV5-4 NA TGTGCCAGCAGCTTGGCCTTACAGGGATCGAGGGAGCAGTACTTC CASSLALQGSREQYF
TRBJ1-2 NA TRBV18 TRBD1 TGTGCCAGCTCACCACCCGGACAGGGTAACTATGGCTACACCTTC CASSPPGQGNYGYTF
TRBJ1-4 NA TRBV27 NA TGTGCCAGCCGTCGGGCGGGGGGGGCTAATGAAAAACTGTTTTTT CASRRAGGANEKLFF
TRBJ1-5 NA TRBV10-3 NA TGTGCCATCAGTGAGTCGACTCGGGGAGGGGTAGGCAATCAGCCCCAGCATTTT CAISESTRGGVGNQPQHF
TRBJ2-2 once TRBV19 NA TGTGCCAGTAGTATGCGGCGGGGCACGATTAACACCGGGGAGCTGTTTTTT CASSMRRGTINTGELFF
TRBJ1-1 NA TRBV6-6 TRBD1 TGTGCCAGCATTACGACAGGGTTATTCACTGAAGCTTTCTTT CASITTGLFTEAFF
TRBJ1-5 NA TRBV19 NA TGTGCCAGTACCGAGTCCCGGGGTCACAATCAGCCCCAGCATTTT CASTESRGHNQPQHF
TRBJ1-1 few TRBV28 NA TGTGCCAGCACGGCGGGGGCGGATCTAATGAACACTGAAGCTTTCTTT CASTAGADLMNTEAFF
TRBJ1-6 NA TRBV9 TRBD1 TGTGCCAGCAGCGTAGGGGGGACAGGGACATCACCCCTCCACTTT CASSVGGTGTSPLHF
TRBJ2-1 once TRBV12-3/TRBV12-4 NA TGTGCCAGCAGTTTACCCTACAGCGAGCAGTTCTTC CASSLPYSEQFF
TRBJ1-2 NA TRBV5-4 TRBD1 TGTGCCAGCAGCTCCCCACAGGGGGCGCACTATGGCTACACCTTC CASSSPQGAHYGYTF
TRBJ1-3 NA TRBV10-3 TRBD1 TGTGCCATCAGTGAACTGGGACAGGGAAAAATCTCTGGAAACACCATATATTTT CAISELGQGKISGNTIYF
TRBJ2-7 NA TRBV7-2 NA TGTGCCAGCAGCTTACCCAGCTACGAGCAGTACTTC CASSLPSYEQYF
TRBJ2-1 once TRBV5-1 NA TGCGCCAGCAGCGGTACAACAGGGAGTACCTACAATGAGCAGTTCTTC CASSGTTGSTYNEQFF
TRBJ2-3 NA TRBV3-1/TRBV3-2 TRBD1 TGTGCCAGCAGCCTACCACCCCGGGACAGGGGATGCGGCACAGATACGCAGTATTTT CASSLPPRDRGCGTDTQYF
TRBJ1-2 NA TRBV9 TRBD1 TGTGCCAGCAGCGATGGGGGGACGCCAGGGGGCGCTTACTATGGCTACACCTTC CASSDGGTPGGAYYGYTF
TRBJ1-5 few TRBV7-8 NA TGTGCCAGCAGCTTAGTTGCGGGAGCTAATCAGCCCCAGCATTTT CASSLVAGANQPQHF
TRBJ2-5 NA TRBV6-5 NA TGTGCCAGCAGGACGGGGGACCAAGAGACCCAGTACTTC CASRTGDQETQYF
TRBJ1-2 NA TRBV19 NA TGTGCCAGTAGTTCTTATCAGAACCCCTATGGCTACACCTTC CASSSYQNPYGYTF
TRBJ1-2 NA TRBV6-5 TRBD1 TGTGCCAGCAGTCCAGACCGGGACAGGGGTGGCTACACCTTC CASSPDRDRGGYTF
TRBJ1-3 NA TRBV18 TRBD1 TGTGCCAGCTCACCTACCGGGACAGGGGGTGTCTCTGGAAACACCATATATTTT CASSPTGTGGVSGNTIYF
TRBJ2-3 NA TRBV21-1 NA TGTGCCAGCAGCAAAGGGGGACTAGCGGGAGACCCCACAGATACGCAGTATTTT CASSKGGLAGDPTDTQYF
TRBJ1-1 once TRBV5-4 TRBD1 TGTGCCAGCAGCCCACTCGGTGGGGGAGGGACAGGGGCAGGTGAAGCTTTCTTT CASSPLGGGGTGAGEAFF
TRBJ2-3 NA TRBV5-5 NA TGTGCCAGCAGGGACATTAGCACAGATACGCAGTATTTT CASRDISTDTQYF
TRBJ2-5 NA TRBV6-5 NA TGTGCCAGCACCCCGGCGGGGGCGAAAACGGAGACCCAGTACTTC CASTPAGAKTETQYF
TRBJ2-7 NA TRBV6-5 TRBD1 TGTGCCAGCTCACTTGGGACAGGGGTGTACGAGCAGTACTTC CASSLGTGVYEQYF
TRBJ2-7 NA TRBV5-4 TRBD1 TGTGCCAGCAGCTTGACAGGGGCCTACGAGCAGTACTTC CASSLTGAYEQYF